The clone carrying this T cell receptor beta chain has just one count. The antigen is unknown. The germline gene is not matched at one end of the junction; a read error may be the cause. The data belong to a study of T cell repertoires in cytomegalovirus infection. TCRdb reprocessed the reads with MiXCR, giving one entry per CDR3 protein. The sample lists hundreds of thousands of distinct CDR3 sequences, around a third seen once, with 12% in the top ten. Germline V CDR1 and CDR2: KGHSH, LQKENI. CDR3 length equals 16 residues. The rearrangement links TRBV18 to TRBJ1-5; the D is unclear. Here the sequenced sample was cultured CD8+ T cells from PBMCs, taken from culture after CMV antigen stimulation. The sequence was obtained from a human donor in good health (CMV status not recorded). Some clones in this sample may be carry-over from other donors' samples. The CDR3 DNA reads TGTGCCAGCCCACCCCCGGGTAGGGAGGTCAATCAGCCCCAGCATTTT. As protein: CASPPPGREVNQPQHF.